This T cell receptor beta chain came from a study of cytomegalovirus exposure and HLA in healthy donors. Study overall: HLA-typed donors were the source of about 85 million unique TCRs held in an early data release. Study results and caveats: When presence/absence was analysed, sequencing depth was taken to be roughly uniform across donors. By a later analysis, the bulk of CMV-associated TCR beta chains appeared HLA-restricted.

CDR1 is SGHKS, CDR2 YYEKEE, per germline (reference sequence). With 4 bases clipped from V and 0 bases from J, the junction kept 12 bases outside the gene matches. This CDR3 spans 18 amino acids. The PCR made use of 60 Vbeta and 13 Jbeta primers. Method: immunoSEQ multiplex PCR; TCRdb's copy keeps in-frame clones and lacks some. The profile covers roughly 110,000 clones, with roughly four fifths appearing a single time and roughly 2.5% taken by the ten largest. This clone was picked up a small number of times. Its antigen is not known. Sequences were obtained from PBMCs. V gene TRBV5-5 combines with J gene TRBJ1-3, with 8 bases fitting TRBD1. The TCR was taken from a woman between 18 and 29 years old in good health and CMV-seronegative. The CDR3 DNA reads as TGTGCCAGCAGCAGACCGGGACAGGTTGTACACTCTGGAAACACCATATATTTT. It yields the protein CASSRPGQVVHSGNTIYF.